Each of the 13 T cell receptor beta chains below was sequenced from the same sample in a study of T-cell reconstitution after alpha-beta-depleted transplantation in children. This sample's TCRbeta library carried unique molecular identifier barcodes. Using its own MiXCR run on the PCR reads, TCRdb lists one record per CDR3 protein. This repertoire shows more than 200,000 distinct CDR3 sequences, under 30% found once; its top ten account for roughly 2.6%. Sequencing was performed on PBMCs, taken before TCRalphabeta/CD19-depleted stem cell transplant. All receptors derive from a girl aged 2 to 9 with Fanconi anemia, due to receive a stem cell transplant.

This clonotype was recorded a few times. This rearrangement joins TRBV7-3 to TRBJ2-6; D gene unclear. CDR1 and CDR2 from the germline V gene are SGHTA and FQGTGA. This CDR3 spans 15 amino acids. With 1 base removed from V and 2 bases from J, the gap between germline ends came to 6 bases. CDR3 residues: CASSLIGAGANVLTF. CDR3 DNA: TGTGCCAGCAGCTTAATAGGAGCTGGGGCCAACGTCCTGACTTTC.

The chain carries TRBV28 and TRBJ2-5, with D possibly TRBD1 on 5 matching bases. Trimming cost V 6 bases and J 4 bases, with 6 bases left between them. The CDR3 runs to 11 residues. From germline, CDR1 is MDHEN and CDR2 SYDVKM. CDR3 DNA: TGTGCCAGCAGGGGGCGAGAGACCCAGTACTTC. Translated: CASRGRETQYF.

This clonotype was seen more than once but under ten times. The V call is TRBV28, the J call TRBJ2-2, with D tentatively TRBD1 (5 bases). Germline CDR1 reads MDHEN; CDR2 reads SYDVKM. The length of the CDR3 is 14 residues. Trimming removed 5 bases from V and 3 bases from J, with 10 bases in between. The CDR3, as DNA: TGTGCCAGCAGTCGAACAGGTTACACCGGGGAGCTGTTTTTT. Amino acid sequence: CASSRTGYTGELFF.

This clonotype was recorded many times. The chain employs TRBV11-2 and TRBJ2-7; 12 positions match TRBD2. Germline trimming cut 0 bases from V and 3 bases from J; bases unmatched to any gene: 6. The CDR3 is made up of 17 amino acids. In germline, CDR1 is SGHAT, CDR2 FQNNGV. In DNA form, the CDR3 reads TGTGCCAGCAGCTTAGAAGCGGGACTAGCGGGTTTCTACGAGCAGTACTTC. Encoded protein: CASSLEAGLAGFYEQYF.

This clonotype came up many times. The CDR3 sequence: CASSLWASGNTIYF. The CDR3 coding sequence is TGTGCCAGCAGCCTGTGGGCCTCTGGAAACACCATATATTTT. V usage is TRBV7-2 and J usage is TRBJ1-3, with no clear D. The germline CDR1 and CDR2 sequences are SGHTA and FQGNSA. V was clipped by 5 bases and J by 0 bases, with 8 bases between them. The CDR3 is 14 amino acids.

The chain recombines TRBV4-2 with TRBJ2-7, with 14 bases matching TRBD2. Germline V CDR1 and CDR2: LGHNA, YNFKEQ. The CDR3 loop spans 16 amino acids. V gave up 0 bases and J gave up 4 bases; unmatched junction bases: 2. The CDR3 sequence: CASSQDGLAGGYEQYF. The DNA of the CDR3 is TGTGCCAGCAGCCAAGACGGACTAGCGGGGGGATACGAGCAGTACTTC.

The chain employs TRBV5-1 and TRBJ2-7; TRBD2 agrees at 15 bases. Losses at the gene ends were 4 bases for V and 5 bases for J; bases not matched to a gene: 10. The CDR3 has 17 residues. Germline V gene lookup returns CDR1 SGHRS and CDR2 YFSETQ. CDR3 sequence reads: CASSPRTSGRALDEQYF. In nucleotides, the CDR3 is TGCGCCAGCAGCCCAAGGACTAGCGGGAGGGCACTCGACGAGCAGTACTTC.

This clonotype was seen only a few times. V usage is TRBV10-2 and J usage is TRBJ2-7; D remains ambiguous. Germline V gene sequence: CDR1 WSHSY, CDR2 SAAADI. V was pared by 6 bases and J by 0 bases, with 15 bases between. The CDR3 is 15 amino acids. The CDR3 spells CASRITVTSSYEQYF. The CDR3, as DNA: TGCGCCAGCAGGATAACAGTCACGAGCTCCTACGAGCAGTACTTC.

The chain joins TRBV6-5 to TRBJ2-7; D remains unclear. V lost 3 bases, J lost 2 bases, and 11 bases lay in between. Per the germline V gene, CDR1 is MNHEY and CDR2 is SVGAGI. This CDR3 has 14 residues. The CDR3: CASSYGLVAYEQYF. The CDR3 nucleotides read TGTGCCAGCAGTTATGGTCTAGTTGCCTACGAGCAGTACTTC.

This clonotype has at least ten counts. The rearrangement uses TRBV6-1 and TRBJ1-1; D ambiguous. The germline gives CDR1 MNHNS, CDR2 SASEGT. This CDR3 spans 13 amino acids. V gave up 3 bases and J gave up 7 bases, with 12 bases separating them. CDR3 DNA: TGTGCCAGCAGTGACGGGCCTGCGGGTGAAGCTTTCTTT. This sequence encodes CASSDGPAGEAFF.

This clonotype was observed at least ten times. The V gene is TRBV29-1, the J gene TRBJ2-5; 8 nucleotides match TRBD1. Per germline, CDR1 SQVTM and CDR2 ANQGSEA. V lost 4 bases, J lost 1 base, and 8 bases stayed unmatched. This CDR3 contains 15 residues. CDR3 loop: CSVVGGQELQETQYF. CDR3 bases: TGCAGCGTTGTCGGGGGACAGGAGCTCCAAGAGACCCAGTACTTC. Based on the CDR3 plus reference TRBV29-1 and TRBJ2-5, the full variable domain is SAVISQKPSRDICQRGTSLTIQCQVDSQVTMMFWYRQQPGQSLTLIATANQGSEATYESGFVIDKFPISRPNLTFSTLTVSNMSPEDSSIYLCSVVGGQELQETQYFGPGTRLLVL.

The sample holds a few counts of this clonotype. This rearrangement joins TRBV29-1 to TRBJ2-7; D perhaps matches TRBD2 (5 bases). CDR3 length: 15 amino acids. CDR1 SQVTM and CDR2 ANQGSEA come from the germline V gene. V lost 6 bases and J lost 0, with 18 bases in between. This CDR3 is CSVQDRGRDSYEQYF. CDR3 coding DNA: TGCAGCGTCCAAGACCGAGGTCGGGACTCCTACGAGCAGTACTTC.

This sequence joins TRBV12-3 or TRBV12-4 and TRBJ2-6; 8 nucleotides match TRBD2. This CDR3 is built from 18 residues. The junction had 15 bases not matched to a gene; V was cut back by 8 bases and J by 3 bases. The CDR3 region is CASGYSGRGYSGANVLTF. The DNA for the CDR3 is TGTGCCAGCGGCTACAGCGGGAGAGGGTATAGTGGGGCCAACGTCCTGACTTTC.